This T cell receptor (beta chain) appears in the sequencing data of a study of T cells in Graves' hyperthyroidism and ophthalmopathy. This clonotype has just a few counts. V lost 5 bases and J lost 0, with 9 bases in between. This CDR3 has 13 residues. Germline-derived CDR1 and CDR2 are DFQATT and SNEGSKA (reference sequence). The source material, RNA transcripts, was used to amplify TCR beta CDR3 regions. Primed by the HTBI set, a first-round RT-PCR was run on the TCR CDR3. TCRdb itself ran the multiplex PCR reads through MiXCR, one entry per CDR3 protein. The sample has some 250,000 distinct CDR3 sequences, roughly 15% seen once.

The J gene is TRBJ2-3, the V gene TRBV20-1; D ambiguous. What was sequenced was blood. This TCR was recovered from a woman aged 40 to 49 with Graves' hyperthyroidism that later progressed to Graves' ophthalmopathy. The CDR3 nucleotides are TGCAGTGCTCAGTTAACTAGCACAGATACGCAGTATTTT. It encodes CSAQLTSTDTQYF.